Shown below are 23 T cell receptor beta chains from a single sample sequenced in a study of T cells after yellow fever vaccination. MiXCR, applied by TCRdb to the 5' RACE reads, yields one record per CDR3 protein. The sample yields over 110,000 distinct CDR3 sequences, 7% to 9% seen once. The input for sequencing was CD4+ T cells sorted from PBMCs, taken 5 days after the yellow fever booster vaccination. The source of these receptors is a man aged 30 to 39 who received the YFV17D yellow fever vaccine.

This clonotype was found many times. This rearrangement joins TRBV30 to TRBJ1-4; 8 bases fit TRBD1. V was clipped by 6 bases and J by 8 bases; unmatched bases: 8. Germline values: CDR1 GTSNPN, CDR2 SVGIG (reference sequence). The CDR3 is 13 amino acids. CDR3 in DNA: TGTGCCTGCTCGACAGGGGAGGAGGAAAAACTGTTTTTT. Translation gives CACSTGEEEKLFF.

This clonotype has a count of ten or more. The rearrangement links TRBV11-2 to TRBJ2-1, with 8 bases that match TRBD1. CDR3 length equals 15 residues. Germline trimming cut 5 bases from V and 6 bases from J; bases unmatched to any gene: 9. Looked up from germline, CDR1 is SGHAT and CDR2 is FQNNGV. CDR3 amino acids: CASSLGQGPVNEQFF. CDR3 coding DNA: TGTGCCAGCAGCCTTGGACAGGGACCTGTCAATGAGCAGTTCTTC.

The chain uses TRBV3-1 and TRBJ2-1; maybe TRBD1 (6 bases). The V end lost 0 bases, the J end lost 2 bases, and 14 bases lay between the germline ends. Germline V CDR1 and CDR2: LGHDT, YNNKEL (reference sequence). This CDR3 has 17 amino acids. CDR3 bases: TGTGCCAGCAGCCAAGAAGTCTCCGGGACACCCTACAATGAGCAGTTCTTC. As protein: CASSQEVSGTPYNEQFF.

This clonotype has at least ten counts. CDR3 amino acids: CASSPREEKFTSTDTQYF. The CDR3 DNA is TGTGCCAGCAGCCCTCGGGAGGAGAAGTTCACTAGCACAGATACGCAGTATTTT. The chain is built from TRBV11-2 and TRBJ2-3; 7 bases line up with TRBD2. The CDR3 has 18 residues. Germline-derived CDR1 and CDR2 are SGHAT and FQNNGV. The ends lost 5 bases at V and 0 bases at J; junction bases unmatched: 14.

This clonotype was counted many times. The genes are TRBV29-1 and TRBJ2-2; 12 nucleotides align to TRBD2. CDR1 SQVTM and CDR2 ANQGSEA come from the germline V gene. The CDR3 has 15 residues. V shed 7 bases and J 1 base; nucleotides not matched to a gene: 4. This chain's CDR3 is CSGKTSGGNTGELFF. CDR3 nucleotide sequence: TGCAGCGGGAAGACTAGCGGGGGGAACACCGGGGAGCTGTTTTTT.

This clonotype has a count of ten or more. For the CDR3, the DNA is TGTGCCAGCACGAGAAGAGGAGGGGGAGAGACCCAGTACTTC. Translated: CASTRRGGGETQYF. The rearrangement uses TRBV5-6 and TRBJ2-5, with D perhaps being TRBD1 or TRBD2 (6 bases each). V lost 6 bases, J lost 4 bases, and 16 bases lay in between. From germline, CDR1 is SGHDT and CDR2 YYEEEE. The CDR3 has 14 residues.

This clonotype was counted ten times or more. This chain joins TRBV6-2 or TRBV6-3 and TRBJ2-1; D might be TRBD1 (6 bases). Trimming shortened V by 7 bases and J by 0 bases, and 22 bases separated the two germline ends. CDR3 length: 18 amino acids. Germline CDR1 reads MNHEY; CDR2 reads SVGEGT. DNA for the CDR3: TGTGCCAGCACCCTCTCCGCATCCGGGACAAGCTCCTACAATGAGCAGTTCTTC. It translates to CASTLSASGTSSYNEQFF.

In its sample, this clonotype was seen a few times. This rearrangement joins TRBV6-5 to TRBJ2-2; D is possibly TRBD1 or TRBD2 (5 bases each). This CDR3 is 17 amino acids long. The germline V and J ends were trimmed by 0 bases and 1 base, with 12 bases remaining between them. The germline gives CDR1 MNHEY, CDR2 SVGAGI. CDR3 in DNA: TGTGCCAGCAGTTACTCGACCGGGGCCGGGAACACCGGGGAGCTGTTTTTT. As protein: CASSYSTGAGNTGELFF.

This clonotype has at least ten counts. CDR3 region: CASSLEGRGRGTEAFF. CDR3 DNA: TGTGCCAGCAGCTTAGAGGGTAGGGGGCGAGGCACTGAAGCTTTCTTT. This chain joins TRBV11-2 and TRBJ1-1, with 7 bases lining up with TRBD1. Germline V gives CDR1 SGHAT, CDR2 FQNNGV. The CDR3 runs to 16 residues. With V trimmed by 0 bases and J by 4 bases, 8 bases remained unmatched.

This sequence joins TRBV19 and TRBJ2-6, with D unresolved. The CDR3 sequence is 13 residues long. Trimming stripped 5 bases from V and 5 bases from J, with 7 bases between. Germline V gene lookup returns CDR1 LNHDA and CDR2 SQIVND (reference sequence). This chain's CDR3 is CASSPNRANVLTF. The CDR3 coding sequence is TGTGCCAGTAGTCCTAATCGGGCCAACGTCCTGACTTTC.

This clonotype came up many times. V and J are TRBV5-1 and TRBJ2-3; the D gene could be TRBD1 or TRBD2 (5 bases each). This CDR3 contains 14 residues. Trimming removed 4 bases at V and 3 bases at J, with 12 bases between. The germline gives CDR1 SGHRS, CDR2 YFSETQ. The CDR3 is CASSPSWGTDTQYF. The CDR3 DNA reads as TGCGCCAGCAGCCCCTCGTGGGGGACAGATACGCAGTATTTT.

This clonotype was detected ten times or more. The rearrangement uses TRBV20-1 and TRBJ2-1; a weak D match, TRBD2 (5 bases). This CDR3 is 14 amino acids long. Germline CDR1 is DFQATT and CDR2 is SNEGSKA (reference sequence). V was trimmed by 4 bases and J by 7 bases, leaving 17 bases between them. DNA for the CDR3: TGCAGTGCTAAAGCGGCCCTAGGCAGAAATGAGCAGTTCTTC. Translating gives CSAKAALGRNEQFF.

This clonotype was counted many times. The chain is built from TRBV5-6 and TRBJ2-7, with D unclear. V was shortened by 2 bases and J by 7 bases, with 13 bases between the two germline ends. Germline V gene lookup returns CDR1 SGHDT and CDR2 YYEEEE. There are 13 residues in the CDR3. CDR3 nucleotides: TGTGCCAGCAGCTTCCCTTACGCGCGGGAGCAGTACTTC. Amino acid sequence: CASSFPYAREQYF.

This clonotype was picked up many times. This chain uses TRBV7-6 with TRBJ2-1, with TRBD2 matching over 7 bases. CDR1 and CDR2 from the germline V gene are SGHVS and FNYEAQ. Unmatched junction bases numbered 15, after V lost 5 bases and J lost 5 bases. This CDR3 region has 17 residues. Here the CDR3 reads CASSPPASGYDNNEQFF. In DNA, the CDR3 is TGTGCCAGCAGCCCCCCGGCTAGCGGTTATGATAACAATGAGCAGTTCTTC.

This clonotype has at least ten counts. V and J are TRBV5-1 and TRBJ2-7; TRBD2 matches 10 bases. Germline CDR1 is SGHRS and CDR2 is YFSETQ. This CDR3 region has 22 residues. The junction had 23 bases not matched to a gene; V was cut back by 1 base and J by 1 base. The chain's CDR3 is CASSLLTPIRTSGRASSYEQYF. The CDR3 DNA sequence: TGCGCCAGCAGCTTGCTGACACCGATAAGGACCAGCGGGAGGGCCTCATCCTACGAGCAGTACTTC.

This CDR3 reads CSGLTRGPEETQYF. The CDR3, as DNA: TGCAGCGGCCTGACGAGGGGGCCCGAGGAGACCCAGTACTTC. The chain links TRBV29-1 to TRBJ2-5; 7 positions agree with TRBD1. The J segment lost 5 bases and the V segment lost 7 bases, leaving 13 bases of the junction unmatched. There are 14 residues in the CDR3. In germline, CDR1 is SQVTM, CDR2 ANQGSEA.

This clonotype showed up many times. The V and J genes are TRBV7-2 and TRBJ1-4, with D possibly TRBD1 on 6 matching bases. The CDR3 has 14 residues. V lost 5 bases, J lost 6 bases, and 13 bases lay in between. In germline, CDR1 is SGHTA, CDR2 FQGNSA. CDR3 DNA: TGTGCCAGCAGCCAGTGGGGGGCTTATGAAAAACTGTTTTTT. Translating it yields CASSQWGAYEKLFF.

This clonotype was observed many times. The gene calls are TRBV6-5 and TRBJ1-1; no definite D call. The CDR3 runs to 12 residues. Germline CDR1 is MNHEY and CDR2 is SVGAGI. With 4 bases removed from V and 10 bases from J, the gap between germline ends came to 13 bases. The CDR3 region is CASSSPDKGAFF. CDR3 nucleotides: TGTGCCAGCAGTTCCCCGGATAAAGGAGCTTTCTTT.

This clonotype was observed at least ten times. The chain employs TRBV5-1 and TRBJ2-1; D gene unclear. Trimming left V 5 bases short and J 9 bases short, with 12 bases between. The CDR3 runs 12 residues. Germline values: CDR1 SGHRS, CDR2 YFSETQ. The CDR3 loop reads CASSSGRIEQFF. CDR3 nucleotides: TGCGCCAGCAGTTCCGGTCGGATTGAGCAGTTCTTC.

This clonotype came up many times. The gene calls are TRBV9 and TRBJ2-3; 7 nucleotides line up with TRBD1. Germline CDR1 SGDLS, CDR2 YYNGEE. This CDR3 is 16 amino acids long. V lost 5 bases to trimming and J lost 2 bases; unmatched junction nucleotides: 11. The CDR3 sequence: CASSGRQGPITDTQYF. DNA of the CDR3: TGTGCCAGCAGTGGTAGACAGGGCCCGATCACAGATACGCAGTATTTT.

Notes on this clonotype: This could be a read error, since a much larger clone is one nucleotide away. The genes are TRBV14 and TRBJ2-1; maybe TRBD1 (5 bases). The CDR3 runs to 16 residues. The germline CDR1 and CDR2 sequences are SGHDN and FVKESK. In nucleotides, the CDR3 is TGTGTCAGCAGCCAAGATATGGGGCCGTGGAACAATGAGCAGTTCTTC. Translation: CVSSQDMGPWNNEQFF.

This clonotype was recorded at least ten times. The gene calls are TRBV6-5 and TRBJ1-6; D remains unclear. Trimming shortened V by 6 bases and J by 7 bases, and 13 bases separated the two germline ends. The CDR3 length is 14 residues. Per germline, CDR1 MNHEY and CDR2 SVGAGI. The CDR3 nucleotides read TGTGCCAGCAGCTCGGTTACAGAGAATTCACCCCTCCACTTT. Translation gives CASSSVTENSPLHF.

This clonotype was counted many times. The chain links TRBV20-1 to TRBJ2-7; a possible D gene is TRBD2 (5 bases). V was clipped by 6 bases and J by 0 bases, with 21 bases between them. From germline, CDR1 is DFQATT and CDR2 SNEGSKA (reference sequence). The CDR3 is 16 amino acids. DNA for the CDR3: TGCAGTGCCACCAAACCAACTGGAACTAGCTCCTACGAGCAGTACTTC. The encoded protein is CSATKPTGTSSYEQYF.